A selection of T cell receptor beta chains follows, all from one sample in a study of T cells in Graves' hyperthyroidism and ophthalmopathy. TCRdb processed the multiplex PCR reads anew with MiXCR; each CDR3 protein has one entry. The sample carries 450,000 to 650,000 distinct CDR3 sequences, roughly 17% recorded once. The specimen was blood. These receptors were obtained from a woman younger than 30 with Graves' ophthalmopathy. CDR3s include the opening cysteine and the closing phenylalanine or tryptophan. D genes are given only for firm matches. Clone size is stated in some rows and not others, as once, few, many or a class when expanded.

J,D,V,size,CDR3,DNA
TRBJ1-2,NA,TRBV6-5,NA,CASSSERDQYYGYTF,TGTGCCAGCAGTTCCGAGCGGGACCAATACTATGGCTACACCTTC
TRBJ1-1,NA,TRBV28,NA,CASSSPGGNTEAFF,TGTGCCAGCAGTTCGCCTGGGGGGAACACTGAAGCTTTCTTT
TRBJ2-1,NA,TRBV13,many,CASSLGAGRNEQFF,TGTGCCAGCAGCTTAGGGGCAGGGCGGAATGAGCAGTTCTTC
TRBJ2-3,NA,TRBV20-1,few,CSASAELWAQYF,TGCAGTGCTAGTGCGGAGCTCTGGGCGCAGTATTTT
TRBJ1-1,NA,TRBV4-2,NA,CASSQEKGQDTEAFF,TGTGCCAGCAGCCAAGAAAAGGGGCAGGACACTGAAGCTTTCTTT
TRBJ2-7,TRBD1,TRBV14,few,CASSPWDSPSYEQYF,TGTGCCAGCAGCCCGTGGGACAGCCCCTCCTACGAGCAGTACTTC
TRBJ1-3,NA,TRBV30,few,CAWSASGNTIYF,TGTGCCTGGAGCGCTTCGGGAAACACCATATATTTT
TRBJ2-5,TRBD2,TRBV3-1,few,CASSYLAGGPRETQYF,TGTGCCAGCAGCTACCTAGCGGGGGGCCCGCGGGAGACCCAGTACTTC
TRBJ2-2,NA,TRBV20-1,many,CSARAWGRGTGELFF,TGCAGTGCTAGAGCATGGGGAAGAGGCACCGGGGAGCTGTTTTTT
TRBJ1-5,NA,TRBV27,many,CASSFQGGVNQPQHF,TGTGCCAGCAGTTTCCAGGGTGGAGTCAATCAGCCCCAGCATTTT
TRBJ2-2,NA,TRBV3-1,many,CASSQGLGDSAGELFF,TGTGCCAGCAGCCAAGGGCTGGGGGACTCGGCCGGGGAGCTGTTTTTT
TRBJ1-4,NA,TRBV20-1,NA,CSARDLRGAYNEKLFF,TGCAGTGCTAGAGATCTTAGGGGGGCATACAATGAAAAACTGTTTTTT
TRBJ2-6,TRBD2,TRBV6-1,once,CASSEERGAGANVLTF,TGTGCCAGCAGTGAAGAGCGGGGGGCTGGGGCCAACGTCCTGACTTTC
TRBJ2-3,NA,TRBV30,NA,CAWSLADTQYF,TGTGCCTGGAGTCTGGCGGATACGCAGTATTTT
TRBJ2-1,TRBD2,TRBV10-3,NA,CAISGTSGRMGSGYNEQFF,TGTGCCATCAGTGGGACTAGCGGGAGAATGGGAAGTGGGTACAATGAGCAGTTCTTC
TRBJ2-1,TRBD2,TRBV11-2,many,CASSLEMTSGNEQFF,TGTGCCAGCAGCTTAGAAATGACTAGCGGCAATGAGCAGTTCTTC